One sample yielded the 21 T cell receptor beta chains listed below, sequenced in a study of blood T cell repertoires in COVID-19. The repertoire was sequenced with immunoSEQ multiplex PCR; TCRdb's copy has only in-frame clones and lacks some. The sample shows around 300,000 clones, nearly 90% of them seen only once. Sequenced sample: PBMCs or T cells enriched from blood (not recorded which). Receptor source: an older woman who had recovered from COVID-19.

The chain couples TRBV7-3 to TRBJ2-1, with 12 nucleotides matching TRBD2. V shed 2 bases, J shed 1 base, and the junction held 9 bases outside the gene matches. Germline V CDR1 and CDR2: SGHTA, FQGTGA. CDR3 length: 19 residues. The CDR3 here is CASSLQASGRGLSYNEQFF. CDR3 nucleotides: TGTGCCAGCAGCTTACAGGCTAGCGGGAGGGGTTTGTCCTACAATGAGCAGTTCTTC.

The chain combines TRBV27 with TRBJ1-6, with 10 positions matching TRBD1. Germline CDR1 MNHEY, CDR2 SMNVEV (reference sequence). The CDR3 is 15 residues long. The J segment lost 8 bases and the V segment lost 5 bases, leaving 6 bases of the junction unmatched. The CDR3 DNA sequence: TGTGCCAGCAGTCTTAGGACAGGGGGGGATTCACCCCTCCACTTT. Translated: CASSLRTGGDSPLHF.

V and J are TRBV30 and TRBJ2-3, with TRBD2 as a possible D gene (6 bases). Germline V gene sequence: CDR1 GTSNPN, CDR2 SVGIG (reference sequence). The ends were cut back, 7 bases at V and 2 bases at J, with 10 bases in the middle. This CDR3 region has 12 residues. CDR3 region: CALGTLTDTQYF. The CDR3 DNA is TGTGCCTTGGGGACTCTCACAGATACGCAGTATTTT.

The rearrangement uses TRBV9 and TRBJ1-2; tentatively, D is TRBD1 (5 bases). Germline loops: CDR1 SGDLS, CDR2 YYNGEE. V was trimmed by 3 bases and J by 4 bases, leaving 13 bases between them. This CDR3 has 14 amino acids. The chain's CDR3 is CASSAQPTAYGYTF. The CDR3, as DNA: TGTGCCAGCAGCGCGCAACCGACAGCCTATGGCTACACCTTC.

The genes are TRBV7-8 and TRBJ1-1; D is undetermined. V was clipped by 2 bases and J by 2 bases, with 3 bases between them. CDR1 and CDR2 (germline): SGHVS, FQNEAQ. CDR3 size: 12 residues. The CDR3 is CASSLLNTEAFF. The CDR3 DNA sequence: TGTGCCAGCAGCTTACTCAACACTGAAGCTTTCTTT.

This clone was recorded once. The rearrangement uses TRBV5-4 and TRBJ2-3; D gene uncertain. Germline lookup yields CDR1 SGHNT and CDR2 YYREEE (reference sequence). This CDR3 spans 16 amino acids. The V and J ends lost 3 bases and 0 bases respectively, with 14 bases between them. CDR3 loop: CASSSITHFSTDTQYF. The CDR3 DNA reads as TGTGCCAGCAGCTCCATTACTCATTTTAGCACAGATACGCAGTATTTT.

DNA for the CDR3: TGTGCCAGCAGCTTTGGGACGGACTACGGGGAGCTGTTTTTT. This codes for CASSFGTDYGELFF. The V and J genes are TRBV6-5 and TRBJ2-2; a possible D gene is TRBD2 (6 bases). The V gene's germline CDR1 is MNHEY and CDR2 SVGAGI. Trimming removed 6 bases from V and 7 bases from J, with 15 bases in between. The CDR3 has 14 residues.

The V call is TRBV5-4, the J call TRBJ2-1, with 15 bases matching TRBD2. Germline V gene lookup returns CDR1 SGHNT and CDR2 YYREEE (reference sequence). The CDR3 has 15 amino acids. The J segment lost 9 bases and the V segment lost 4 bases, leaving 5 bases of the junction unmatched. CDR3 in amino acids: CASSGTSGGRGEQFF. The DNA of the CDR3 is TGTGCCAGCAGCGGGACTAGCGGGGGGCGTGGTGAGCAGTTCTTC.

The genes are TRBV21-1 and TRBJ2-2; TRBD2, the D gene given by the table, was not confirmed from the DNA. TRBV21-1 has pseudogene status. The CDR3 has 18 amino acids. DNA for the CDR3: TGTGCCAGCAGCAGGAGACTAGCGGGAGAGTTTAGCACCGGGGAGCTGTTTTTT. Encoded protein: CASSRRLAGEFSTGELFF.

The genes are TRBV5-1 and TRBJ2-3, with D possibly matching TRBD2 (5 bases). Germline CDR1 is SGHRS and CDR2 is YFSETQ. CDR3 length: 14 amino acids. Trimming pared 7 bases from V and 0 bases from J, leaving 12 bases between. CDR3: CASGGLASTDTQYF. DNA of the CDR3: TGCGCCAGCGGCGGGCTAGCCAGCACAGATACGCAGTATTTT.

The V and J genes are TRBV5-1 and TRBJ1-1; 7 nucleotides agree with TRBD1. With 4 bases clipped from V and 1 base from J, the junction kept 7 bases outside the gene matches. This CDR3 has 15 amino acids. CDR1 and CDR2 from the germline V gene are SGHRS and YFSETQ. Written as DNA, the CDR3 is TGCGCCAGCAGCGTGACGACAGGGTGGAACACTGAAGCTTTCTTT. Its protein product is CASSVTTGWNTEAFF.

V gene TRBV5-1 combines with J gene TRBJ1-2, with D possibly matching TRBD1 (5 bases). The V end was cut by 0 bases, the J end by 5 bases, with 11 bases between. Looked up from germline, CDR1 is SGHRS and CDR2 is YFSETQ. This CDR3 is built from 14 residues. The CDR3 loop is CASSLAREGYGYTF. Here the CDR3 DNA reads TGCGCCAGCAGCTTGGCCAGGGAAGGGTATGGCTACACCTTC.

This chain connects TRBV28 to TRBJ1-4; D is possibly TRBD1 (5 bases). The CDR3 runs to 13 residues. V was clipped by 6 bases and J by 4 bases, with 9 bases between them. Germline lookup yields CDR1 MDHEN and CDR2 SYDVKM. Written as DNA, the CDR3 is TGTGCCAGCAGCCCGGGGGGTAATGAAAAACTGTTTTTT. Its translation is CASSPGGNEKLFF. The full variable domain, in which reference TRBV28 and TRBJ1-4 provide the parts outside the CDR3, is DVKVTQSSRYLVKRTGEKVFLECVQDMDHENMFWYRQDPGLGLRLIYFSYDVKMKEKGDIPEGYSVSREKKERFSLILESASTNQTSMYLCASSPGGNEKLFFGSGTQLSVL.

The chain recombines TRBV27 with TRBJ1-5; no definite D call. The V end was cut by 2 bases, the J end by 3 bases, with 5 bases between. The CDR3 has 13 amino acids. Germline CDR1 and CDR2: MNHEY and SMNVEV (reference sequence). The CDR3 DNA reads TGTGCCAGCAGTTTAGAGCCCAATCAGCCCCAGCATTTT. Its translation: CASSLEPNQPQHF.

V usage is TRBV5-5 and J usage is TRBJ1-4; TRBD1 aligns across 7 bases. The germline gives CDR1 SGHKS, CDR2 YYEKEE (reference sequence). V lost 4 bases to trimming and J lost 4 bases; unmatched junction nucleotides: 4. The CDR3 loop spans 14 amino acids. CDR3 sequence reads: CASSGGQYNEKLFF. CDR3 sequence (DNA): TGTGCCAGCAGCGGGGGACAGTATAATGAAAAACTGTTTTTT.

This rearrangement joins TRBV3-1 (or the pseudogene TRBV3-2) to TRBJ2-5; D remains unclear. The germline V gene encodes CDR1 LGHDT and CDR2 YNNKEL (reference sequence). The V and J ends lost 5 bases and 1 base respectively, with 20 bases between them. CDR3 length equals 17 residues. DNA of the CDR3: TGTGCCAGCAGCTCAATAATTCCGGTCGTTACCCAAGAGACCCAGTACTTC. Protein sequence: CASSSIIPVVTQETQYF.

This sequence joins TRBV14 and TRBJ1-2; maybe TRBD1 (5 bases). The V end was cut by 2 bases, the J end by 6 bases, with 7 bases between. Germline lookup yields CDR1 SGHDN and CDR2 FVKESK. This CDR3 is built from 12 residues. The CDR3 DNA sequence: TGTGCCAGCAGCCAAAGGGGCGATGGCTACACCTTC. Translated, it gives CASSQRGDGYTF.

V usage is TRBV7-9 and J usage is TRBJ2-3, with TRBD1 matching over 8 bases. The CDR3 totals 15 residues. The V gene's germline CDR1 is SEHNR and CDR2 FQNEAQ (reference sequence). The junction had 11 bases not matched to a gene; V was cut back by 6 bases and J by 6 bases. The chain's CDR3 is CASSSGQGFSDTQYF. CDR3 coding DNA: TGTGCCAGCAGTTCTGGACAGGGTTTTTCCGATACGCAGTATTTT.

The J gene is TRBJ1-5, the V gene TRBV24-1; no clear D. V lost 1 base and J 5 bases, leaving 5 bases between the germline ends. The CDR3 is 13 amino acids. Germline V lookup: CDR1 KGHDR, CDR2 SFDVKD. CDR3 protein: CATSDFGDQPQHF. CDR3 bases: TGTGCCACCAGTGATTTCGGAGATCAGCCCCAGCATTTT.

The V gene is TRBV30, the J gene TRBJ1-3, with a tentative D call TRBD1 (5 bases). The germline V gene has CDR1 GTSNPN and CDR2 SVGIG (reference sequence). The V end lost 4 bases, the J end lost 6 bases, and 25 bases lay between the germline ends. CDR3 length: 17 amino acids. The CDR3 nucleotides are TGTGCCTGGAAGTCCATGTCTGGGCAGGGCAGGGAAAACACCATATATTTT. It translates to CAWKSMSGQGRENTIYF.

The V call is TRBV10-1, the J call TRBJ2-7, with D perhaps TRBD1 (5 bases). This CDR3 has 11 amino acids. The V end lost 8 bases, the J end lost 4 bases, and 9 bases lay between the germline ends. Germline lookup yields CDR1 WNHNN and CDR2 SYGVQD (reference sequence). CDR3 DNA: TGCGCCAGCGGACAAGGTTACGAGCAGTACTTC. This sequence encodes CASGQGYEQYF.